The rows below give T cell receptor beta chains drawn from one sample of a study of control samples from healthy donors and cancer patients. Some clones are missing from TCRdb's copy, which holds only in-frame ones; the method was immunoSEQ multiplex PCR. The sample lists roughly 170,000 clones; 90% to 95% were seen once. Sequenced: blood. The receptors here all came from a woman aged 18-35 years in good health. The conserved cysteine and the conserved F or W are not part of the CDR3 here. The order of the fields is J gene, V gene, CDR3 protein.

J gene: TRBJ1-3; V gene: TRBV11-1; CDR3 protein: ASSGTGEEGNTIY
J gene: TRBJ1-6; V gene: TRBV7-2; CDR3 protein: ASSLSPDVSPLH
J gene: TRBJ1-2; V gene: TRBV5-1; CDR3 protein: ASAPITRGDYGYT
J gene: TRBJ1-2; V gene: TRBV29-1; CDR3 protein: SVVKGYGYT
J gene: TRBJ2-7; V gene: TRBV5-1; CDR3 protein: ASSSPGQGFYEQY
J gene: TRBJ2-4; V gene: TRBV3-1/TRBV3-2; CDR3 protein: ASSSRGRAGHIQY
J gene: TRBJ1-2; V gene: TRBV28; CDR3 protein: ASSSWDGIKGYT
J gene: TRBJ1-2; V gene: TRBV12-3/TRBV12-4; CDR3 protein: ASSRRSGGYT
J gene: TRBJ2-7; V gene: TRBV6-2/TRBV6-3; CDR3 protein: ASSYSDHSSYEQY
J gene: TRBJ1-2; V gene: TRBV2; CDR3 protein: ASMAETSYT
J gene: TRBJ2-7; V gene: TRBV28; CDR3 protein: ASSRIQGRAEQY
J gene: TRBJ2-5; V gene: TRBV2; CDR3 protein: ASSDAGGRETQY
J gene: TRBJ2-5; V gene: TRBV9; CDR3 protein: ASSPRLAGFSTQY
J gene: TRBJ2-5; V gene: TRBV5-1; CDR3 protein: ASRGGGVETQY
J gene: TRBJ2-1; V gene: TRBV13; CDR3 protein: ASRPLAGTHNEQF
J gene: TRBJ2-5; V gene: TRBV6-6; CDR3 protein: ASRRGPSRGETQY
J gene: TRBJ1-3; V gene: TRBV4-1; CDR3 protein: ASSQVGRGNGNTIY
J gene: TRBJ2-7; V gene: TRBV6-5; CDR3 protein: ASSYHPGTLPGEQY
J gene: TRBJ2-7; V gene: TRBV25-1; CDR3 protein: ASRASGGRYEQY
J gene: TRBJ1-1; V gene: TRBV15; CDR3 protein: ATSRTGSEAF
J gene: TRBJ1-6; V gene: TRBV3-1/TRBV3-2; CDR3 protein: ASSQAGDHSPLH
J gene: TRBJ1-2; V gene: TRBV6-2/TRBV6-3; CDR3 protein: ASSYSPPYGYT
J gene: TRBJ1-3; V gene: TRBV7-2; CDR3 protein: ASGRTVSGNTIY
J gene: TRBJ2-3; V gene: TRBV9; CDR3 protein: ASSVDPEITDTQY
J gene: TRBJ2-5; V gene: TRBV19; CDR3 protein: ASSRDAETQY
J gene: TRBJ1-3; V gene: TRBV29-1; CDR3 protein: SVVIAGNTIY